These 26 T cell receptor beta chains were all obtained from the same sample, sequenced in a study of CD8 T cells in ankylosing spondylitis (dated by TCRdb to about 2017). Preparation of the library involved 5' RACE. Sequencer: Illumina HiSeq 2500. The public reads were reprocessed in TCRdb via fastp at Q25 and MiXCR, keeping in-frame beta chains. Each CDR3 protein appears once, grouped with its most common genes and DNA. The sample table records some 54,000 distinct CDR3 sequences; 7.4% of these occur just once. About 8.1% of the sample lies in the top ten. The sample taken for sequencing was blood, either unsorted or a sorted T cell fraction (not recorded which). The source of these receptors is a female donor with ankylosing spondylitis or in good health (not recorded which).

This clonotype is categorized as medium-sized. In DNA, the CDR3 is TGTGCCATCAGGCCGGGACAGGCCAACACTGAAGCTTTCTTT. Its translation: CAIRPGQANTEAFF. The V call is TRBV10-3, the J call TRBJ1-1; 8 bases are shared with TRBD1. Trimming took 6 bases from V and 2 from J; bases not matched to a gene: 5. CDR1 is ENHRY and CDR2 is SYGVKD in the germline V gene. The CDR3 runs to 14 residues.

This clonotype was counted many times. The chain combines TRBV29-1 with TRBJ1-2, with 8 positions matching TRBD1. Trimming took 0 bases from V and 4 from J; bases not matched to a gene: 4. Germline V gives CDR1 SQVTM, CDR2 ANQGSEA. The CDR3 totals 14 residues. CDR3 protein: CSVEDRTGSYGYTF. The CDR3 bases are TGCAGCGTTGAAGATCGGACAGGGAGCTATGGCTACACCTTC.

This clonotype was seen a few times. The chain carries TRBV20-1 and TRBJ1-3, with unresolved D. The CDR3 loop spans 12 amino acids. Per the germline V gene, CDR1 is DFQATT and CDR2 is SNEGSKA (reference sequence). The V end lost 6 bases, the J end lost 2 bases, and 8 bases lay between the germline ends. The CDR3, as DNA: TGCAGTGCCATCGGTCCTGGAAACACCATATATTTT. This sequence encodes CSAIGPGNTIYF.

The gene calls are TRBV7-3 and TRBJ2-1; 11 nucleotides align to TRBD2. Germline-derived CDR1 and CDR2 are SGHTA and FQGTGA. CDR3 size: 15 residues. With V trimmed by 4 bases and J by 7 bases, 6 bases remained unmatched. The chain's CDR3 is CASSSLAGGPNEQFF. The DNA for the CDR3 is TGTGCCAGCAGCTCCTTAGCGGGGGGGCCAAATGAGCAGTTCTTC.

This clonotype was picked up a small number of times. The chain links TRBV29-1 to TRBJ2-5; 8 bases are shared with TRBD2. Germline V lookup: CDR1 SQVTM, CDR2 ANQGSEA. The V segment lost 4 bases and the J segment 4 bases; nucleotides outside the gene matches: 8. The CDR3 length is 14 residues. The DNA of the CDR3 is TGCAGCGTTGGGGGTAGCGGGGAGGCAGAGACCCAGTACTTC. Translation gives CSVGGSGEAETQYF. The full variable domain, completed using reference TRBV29-1 and TRBJ2-5, is SAVISQKPSRDICQRGTSLTIQCQVDSQVTMMFWYRQQPGQSLTLIATANQGSEATYESGFVIDKFPISRPNLTFSTLTVSNMSPEDSSIYLCSVGGSGEAETQYFGPGTRLLVL.

This clonotype was counted many times. The chain employs TRBV28 and TRBJ1-1; D is undetermined. CDR3 length: 15 residues. The germline V gene has CDR1 MDHEN and CDR2 SYDVKM. Trimming removed 1 base from V and 0 bases from J, with 9 bases in between. CDR3 in DNA: TGTGCCAGCAGTTTATTGGGCAGAATGAACACTGAAGCTTTCTTT. Translation: CASSLLGRMNTEAFF.

This clonotype was seen ten or more times. The chain is built from TRBV7-3 and TRBJ2-3; no clear D. The CDR3 length is 14 residues. The V gene's germline CDR1 is SGHTA and CDR2 FQGTGA. Trimming pared 3 bases from V and 4 bases from J, leaving 11 bases between. CDR3 in amino acids: CASSFGVGADTQYF. The CDR3 bases are TGTGCCAGCAGCTTTGGAGTGGGCGCAGATACGCAGTATTTT.

This clonotype was observed at least ten times. DNA for the CDR3: TGCGCCAGCAGCCCTCGGATAAGGGGGGCCCTTGGGGATACAAGGGAGACCCAGTACTTC. It codes for CASSPRIRGALGDTRETQYF. This rearrangement joins TRBV5-1 to TRBJ2-5; either TRBD1 or TRBD2 may supply D (6 bases each). This CDR3 is built from 20 residues. Germline V gene data show CDR1 as SGHRS and CDR2 as YFSETQ. Between the trimmed V and J ends, which lost 4 bases and 5 bases, there was a span of 33 bases.

This clonotype has ten or more counts. V and J are TRBV15 and TRBJ2-3; D remains unclear. Germline values: CDR1 LNHNV, CDR2 YYDKDF (reference sequence). V gave up 3 bases and J gave up 2 bases, with 18 bases separating them. The CDR3 has 17 amino acids. CDR3 in DNA: TGTGCCACCAGCAGTGATAAATTCGAGGTCAACACAGATACGCAGTATTTT. This translates into CATSSDKFEVNTDTQYF.

This clonotype occurred many times. The chain carries TRBV5-1 and TRBJ2-2; the D call may be TRBD1 or TRBD2 (5 bases each). CDR3 size: 16 residues. V shed 3 bases and J shed 0 bases, with 12 bases lying between them. Per the germline V gene, CDR1 is SGHRS and CDR2 is YFSETQ. In nucleotides, the CDR3 is TGCGCCAGCAGCTCGCCGGGACGGACGAACACCGGGGAGCTGTTTTTT. Translated: CASSSPGRTNTGELFF.

The chain carries TRBV24-1 and TRBJ2-5, with D perhaps matching TRBD1 or TRBD2 (6 bases each). CDR1 and CDR2 (germline): KGHDR, SFDVKD. Trimming took 3 bases from V and 4 from J, leaving 11 bases between them. This CDR3 region has 14 residues. The CDR3 region has the DNA TGTGCCACCAGTGATAAACAGGGAGGAGAGACCCAGTACTTC. Translating gives CATSDKQGGETQYF.

This clonotype has ten or more counts. The V and J genes are TRBV7-9 and TRBJ1-2, with 8 positions matching TRBD1. Trimming cost V 0 bases and J 4 bases; bases outside gene matches: 4. Germline V gene sequence: CDR1 SEHNR, CDR2 FQNEAQ (reference sequence). The CDR3 sequence is 15 residues long. CDR3 DNA: TGTGCCAGCAGCTTAGCAGGACAGGGAGCCTATGGCTACACCTTC. Translation: CASSLAGQGAYGYTF.

This clonotype has ten or more counts. CDR3 amino acids: CASSLGGDGRNYGYTF. The CDR3 nucleotides are TGCGCCAGCAGCCTTGGGGGGGACGGAAGAAACTATGGCTACACCTTC. The chain recombines TRBV5-1 with TRBJ1-2; D might be TRBD1 (5 bases). Germline V lookup: CDR1 SGHRS, CDR2 YFSETQ. Trimming pared 4 bases from V and 2 bases from J, leaving 18 bases between. The CDR3 covers 16 residues.

The table lists this clonotype with many counts. The V call is TRBV7-9, the J call TRBJ2-5; unclear D gene. The CDR3 runs to 13 residues. Germline lookup yields CDR1 SEHNR and CDR2 FQNEAQ (reference sequence). V shed 1 base and J shed 3 bases, with 6 bases lying between them. CDR3 DNA: TGTGCCAGCAGCTTAGGCCTAGAAGAGACCCAGTACTTC. Its protein is CASSLGLEETQYF. Looking up the rest from reference TRBV7-9 and TRBJ2-5 gives the full variable domain: DTGVSQNPRHKITKRGQNVTFRCDPISEHNRLYWYRQTLGQGPEFLTYFQNEAQLEKSRLLSDRFSAERPKGSFSTLEIQRTEQGDSAMYLCASSLGLEETQYFGPGTRLLVL.

This clonotype appeared many times. This chain uses TRBV4-3 with TRBJ1-1; D might be TRBD1 (5 bases). V lost 1 base to trimming and J lost 4 bases, with 13 bases between them. The CDR3 is 15 amino acids. The V gene's germline CDR1 is LGHNA and CDR2 YSLEER. The CDR3 loop is CASSQASLGGTEAFF. In nucleotides, the CDR3 is TGCGCCAGCAGCCAAGCCTCCCTCGGGGGCACTGAAGCTTTCTTT.

This clonotype was observed many times. The chain is built from TRBV5-1 and TRBJ2-3; no firm D call. The germline V and J ends were trimmed by 5 bases and 5 bases, with 9 bases remaining between them. Germline CDR1 SGHRS, CDR2 YFSETQ. The length of the CDR3 is 12 residues. CDR3 region: CASSKPKDTQYF. CDR3 sequence (DNA): TGCGCCAGCAGTAAACCCAAAGATACGCAGTATTTT.

This clonotype was counted ten times or more. The chain recombines TRBV20-1 with TRBJ1-4, with D possibly TRBD1 on 6 matching bases. From germline, CDR1 is DFQATT and CDR2 SNEGSKA (reference sequence). The CDR3 is made up of 15 amino acids. V shed 1 base and J shed 8 bases, with 17 bases lying between them. CDR3 loop: CSARVTQGPPEKLFF. CDR3 nucleotide sequence: TGCAGTGCTAGAGTCACCCAGGGGCCCCCCGAAAAACTGTTTTTT.

Many counts were recorded for this clonotype. This rearrangement joins TRBV5-6 to TRBJ2-7; the D gene could be TRBD1 or TRBD2 (6 bases each). The CDR3 runs to 14 residues. CDR1 is SGHDT, CDR2 YYEEEE, per germline. Trimming took off 0 bases at V and 2 bases at J, with 9 bases between the two ends. The CDR3 region is CASSLAGAPYEQYF. CDR3 coding DNA: TGTGCCAGCAGCTTGGCGGGGGCGCCCTACGAGCAGTACTTC.

This clonotype was seen more than once but under ten times. This rearrangement joins TRBV5-1 to TRBJ1-1, with D possibly TRBD1 on 6 matching bases. The germline V gene has CDR1 SGHRS and CDR2 YFSETQ. This CDR3 contains 14 residues. Trimming shortened V by 0 bases and J by 4 bases, and 10 bases separated the two germline ends. CDR3: CASSLEGGPTEAFF. The CDR3 DNA follows: TGCGCCAGCAGCTTGGAGGGGGGTCCCACTGAAGCTTTCTTT.

This clonotype was seen repeatedly, ten times or more. CDR3 amino acids: CASSEQLIGDTQYF. DNA for the CDR3: TGTGCCAGCAGTGAACAATTAATTGGAGATACGCAGTATTTT. The chain links TRBV6-1 to TRBJ2-3; the D is unclear. Germline V gene lookup returns CDR1 MNHNS and CDR2 SASEGT. The CDR3 extends over 14 amino acids. V lost 2 bases and J 5 bases, leaving 11 bases between the germline ends.

The chain uses TRBV28 and TRBJ1-1; D possibly corresponds to TRBD1 (5 bases). The CDR3 runs 15 residues. Germline CDR1 and CDR2: MDHEN and SYDVKM. Trimming removed 6 bases at V and 0 bases at J, with 14 bases between. In DNA form, the CDR3 reads TGTGCCAGCAGGACTACAGGAGAGATGAACACTGAAGCTTTCTTT. Its translation is CASRTTGEMNTEAFF.

In its sample, this clonotype was seen many times. The chain recombines TRBV18 with TRBJ2-2; D unresolved. This CDR3 spans 14 amino acids. The V end lost 2 bases, the J end lost 0 bases, and 4 bases lay between the germline ends. Germline V lookup: CDR1 KGHSH, CDR2 LQKENI. CDR3 protein: CASSPAANTGELFF. The DNA for the CDR3 is TGTGCCAGCTCACCAGCAGCGAACACCGGGGAGCTGTTTTTT.

This clonotype appeared many times. The chain links TRBV20-1 to TRBJ2-2; 9 bases map to TRBD1. The CDR3 contains 15 residues. Germline V gene sequence: CDR1 DFQATT, CDR2 SNEGSKA (reference sequence). V was clipped by 6 bases and J by 5 bases; unmatched bases: 10. The CDR3 nucleotides are TGCAGTGCCAAATCGAACAGGGGGCTTACCGGGGAGCTGTTTTTT. Translated: CSAKSNRGLTGELFF.

The table lists this clonotype with many counts. This rearrangement joins TRBV6-1 to TRBJ1-4, with a tentative D call TRBD1 (6 bases). Trimming left V 5 bases short and J 7 bases short, with 14 bases between. Germline V gene lookup returns CDR1 MNHNS and CDR2 SASEGT. The CDR3 length is 14 residues. CDR3: CASSTGFWGEKLFF. In DNA form, the CDR3 reads TGTGCCAGCAGTACAGGGTTTTGGGGTGAAAAACTGTTTTTT.

This clonotype has at least ten counts. CDR3 in amino acids: CASSPRVTYGYTF. The CDR3 DNA reads as TGTGCCAGCAGCCCCAGGGTAACCTATGGCTACACCTTC. This chain links TRBV12-3 or TRBV12-4 with TRBJ1-2, with a weak D call TRBD1 (5 bases). The CDR3 sequence is 13 residues long. V lost 6 bases to trimming and J lost 4 bases, with 12 bases between them.

The chain couples TRBV13 to TRBJ2-5; D may be TRBD2 (5 bases). Trimming shortened V by 3 bases and J by 1 base, and 15 bases separated the two germline ends. CDR3 size: 16 residues. The germline V gene has CDR1 PRHDT and CDR2 FYEKMQ (reference sequence). CDR3 in DNA: TGTGCCAGCAGCTTCCATCTGGTTAGCGCCCAAGAGACCCAGTACTTC. Its translation is CASSFHLVSAQETQYF.